This TCR beta chain stems from a study of T cell repertoires in cytomegalovirus infection. About the study: Both CMV infection and a matching HLA type were indicated by public TCR beta signatures.

Comments on this clonotype: Its target is unknown.

TCRdb used MiXCR to reprocess the reads, holding one entry per CDR3 protein. Of around 99,000 distinct CDR3 sequences in the sample, 25% to 35% were seen once. This CDR3 spans 14 amino acids. V lost 1 base and J 11 bases, leaving 17 bases between the germline ends. Germline V CDR1 and CDR2: SGHDN, FVKESK. Regarding the study as a whole: Identification of carriers of CMV plus the relevant HLA was achieved through cumulative public TCR beta family frequency.

The chain uses TRBV14 and TRBJ1-1; D unclear. This sample comprised CD8+ T cells from cultured PBMCs, obtained from culture after CMV antigen stimulation. This TCR was recovered from a human donor in good health (CMV status not recorded). Some clones in this sample may be carry-over from other donors' samples. The CDR3 loop is CASSQVNSYNSAFF. DNA for the CDR3: TGTGCCAGCAGCCAAGTTAACTCCTATAATTCGGCTTTCTTT.